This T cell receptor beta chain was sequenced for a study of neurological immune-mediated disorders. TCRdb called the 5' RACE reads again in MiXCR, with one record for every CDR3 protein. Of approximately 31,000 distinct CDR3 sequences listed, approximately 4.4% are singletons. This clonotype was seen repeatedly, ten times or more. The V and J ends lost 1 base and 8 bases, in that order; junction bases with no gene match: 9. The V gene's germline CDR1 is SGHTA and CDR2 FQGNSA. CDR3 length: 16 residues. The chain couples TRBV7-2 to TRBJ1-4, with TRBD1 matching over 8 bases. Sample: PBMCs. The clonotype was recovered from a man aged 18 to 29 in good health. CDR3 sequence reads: CASSLETRGLGEKLFF. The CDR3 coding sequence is TGTGCCAGCAGCTTAGAAACCAGGGGGCTCGGGGAAAAACTGTTTTTT.